A single sample is the source of the 28 T cell receptor beta chains below, sequenced in a study of cytomegalovirus exposure and HLA in healthy donors. This PCR relied on a set of 60 Vbeta primers and 13 Jbeta primers. Using immunoSEQ multiplex PCR, the repertoire was profiled, and TCRdb retains in-frame clones only, with some absent. The sample shows more than 90,000 clones, about four fifths of them seen only once. The sequencing sample was made of PBMCs. The receptor set was obtained from a man younger than 45 in good health and CMV-seropositive.

V and J are TRBV9 and TRBJ1-6, with D unclear. This CDR3 contains 14 residues. Germline lookup yields CDR1 SGDLS and CDR2 YYNGEE. V lost 1 base and J lost 9, with 11 bases in between. This chain's CDR3 is CASSVQQNGSPLHF. CDR3 nucleotide sequence: TGTGCCAGCAGCGTACAACAGAATGGTTCACCCCTCCACTTT.

The chain links TRBV7-2 to TRBJ2-3, with 8 positions matching TRBD1. The CDR3 covers 14 residues. In germline, CDR1 is SGHTA, CDR2 FQGNSA. The V and J ends lost 5 bases and 3 bases, in that order; junction bases with no gene match: 4. The CDR3 sequence: CASSRGQGTDTQYF. The CDR3 region has the DNA TGTGCCAGCAGCCGCGGACAGGGTACAGATACGCAGTATTTT.

This clone was detected only once. The J gene is TRBJ1-2, the V gene TRBV19, with D possibly being TRBD1 (6 bases). Germline assignment: CDR1 LNHDA and CDR2 SQIVND (reference sequence). V gave up 1 base and J gave up 6 bases, with 9 bases separating them. There are 13 residues in the CDR3. This CDR3 is CASSIGPGDGYTF. The CDR3 DNA sequence: TGTGCCAGTAGTATAGGGCCAGGGGATGGCTACACCTTC.

The chain employs TRBV5-4 and TRBJ2-5; 7 bases align to TRBD1. V was clipped by 4 bases and J by 4 bases; unmatched bases: 7. The CDR3 loop spans 14 amino acids. Germline V lookup: CDR1 SGHNT, CDR2 YYREEE (reference sequence). The CDR3 sequence is CASSQTGSLETQYF. CDR3 DNA sequence: TGTGCCAGCAGCCAGACAGGGTCCCTAGAGACCCAGTACTTC.

The V call is TRBV6-6, the J call TRBJ1-2, with TRBD1 matching 9 bases. The CDR3 is made up of 16 amino acids. Germline loops: CDR1 MNHNY, CDR2 SVGAGI (reference sequence). J gave up 4 bases and V 2 bases, and 8 bases lay outside the gene matches. CDR3 residues: CASSYPVDRGVYGYTF. Written as DNA, the CDR3 is TGTGCCAGCAGTTACCCCGTGGACAGGGGTGTCTATGGCTACACCTTC.

The gene calls are TRBV7-9 and TRBJ2-7; D possibly corresponds to TRBD1 (5 bases). Trimming removed 5 bases at V and 0 bases at J, with 17 bases between. CDR3 length: 16 residues. The germline CDR1 and CDR2 sequences are SEHNR and FQNEAQ (reference sequence). The CDR3 DNA reads TGTGCCAGCAGCCTAAGACAGCCTGGCGGCTCCTACGAGCAGTACTTC. This encodes CASSLRQPGGSYEQYF.

The chain joins TRBV5-1 to TRBJ2-7; 14 positions match TRBD2. CDR1 is SGHRS, CDR2 YFSETQ, per germline. J was trimmed by 0 bases and V by 4 bases; bases with no gene match: 6. CDR3 length: 17 amino acids. The CDR3 bases are TGCGCCAGCAGCATAAGGACTAGCGGGGGGCCCTCCTACGAGCAGTACTTC. Protein sequence: CASSIRTSGGPSYEQYF.

V is TRBV6-4 and J is TRBJ2-7; tentative D call: TRBD1 (5 bases). The germline V gene has CDR1 MRHNA and CDR2 SNTAGT. V was pared by 7 bases and J by 4 bases, with 17 bases between. The CDR3 is 14 residues long. CDR3 in DNA: TGTGCCAGCACCAGGGTTTTCGTTAGGTACGAGCAGTACGTC. Residues: CASTRVFVRYEQYV.

The chain has TRBV5-1 and TRBJ2-6; D is perhaps TRBD2 (6 bases). The CDR3 totals 17 residues. V lost 0 bases, J lost 0 bases, and 10 bases lay in between. The germline V gene has CDR1 SGHRS and CDR2 YFSETQ. CDR3 amino acids: CASSLDPGDSGANVLTF. In nucleotides, the CDR3 is TGCGCCAGCAGCTTGGACCCGGGGGACTCTGGGGCCAACGTCCTGACTTTC.

The rearrangement joins TRBV30 to TRBJ2-4; 7 bases are a match to TRBD1. V gave up 1 base and J gave up 4 bases; unmatched junction bases: 4. Germline CDR1 is GTSNPN and CDR2 is SVGIG (reference sequence). The CDR3 runs to 14 residues. CDR3 sequence reads: CAWSAGTVKNIQYF. Written as DNA, the CDR3 is TGTGCCTGGAGTGCCGGGACAGTAAAAAACATTCAGTACTTC.

The chain uses TRBV7-7 and TRBJ2-1; D is uncertain. V was clipped by 5 bases and J by 0 bases, with 14 bases between them. The CDR3 loop spans 16 amino acids. From germline, CDR1 is SSHAT and CDR2 FNYEAQ (reference sequence). CDR3 sequence: CASSPGVLSSYNEQFF. CDR3 sequence (DNA): TGTGCCAGCAGCCCCGGAGTGTTGAGCTCCTACAATGAGCAGTTCTTC. Looking up the rest from reference TRBV7-7 and TRBJ2-1 gives the full variable domain: GAGVSQSPRYKVTKRGQDVTLRCDPISSHATLYWYQQALGQGPEFLTYFNYEAQPDKSGLPSDRFSAERPEGSISTLTIQRTEQRDSAMYRCASSPGVLSSYNEQFFGPGTRLTVL.

The V call is TRBV5-1, the J call TRBJ2-5; D gene ambiguous. CDR3 size: 14 residues. The germline V gene has CDR1 SGHRS and CDR2 YFSETQ. V dropped 4 bases and J dropped 5 bases, with 15 bases sitting between them. In DNA form, the CDR3 reads TGCGCCAGCAGCCCGTCGGCGGTTTGGGAGACCCAGTACTTC. Its translation: CASSPSAVWETQYF.

The chain has TRBV15 and TRBJ1-4; D gene unclear. The CDR3 runs to 12 residues. Germline-derived CDR1 and CDR2 are LNHNV and YYDKDF (reference sequence). V was cut by 5 bases and J by 4 bases, with 5 bases left in between. CDR3 loop: CATSGSNEKLFF. The CDR3 DNA follows: TGTGCCACCAGCGGGAGTAATGAAAAACTGTTTTTT.

The V gene is TRBV15, the J gene TRBJ1-2, with D tentatively TRBD1 (5 bases). With 5 bases removed from V and 6 bases from J, the gap between germline ends came to 10 bases. The CDR3 runs 12 residues. Germline V gives CDR1 LNHNV, CDR2 YYDKDF (reference sequence). In DNA, the CDR3 is TGTGCCACCAGCTGGGGGGTAGATGGCTACACCTTC. Translating it yields CATSWGVDGYTF.

The V gene is TRBV6-5, the J gene TRBJ1-1; 7 bases are a match to TRBD1. The CDR3 consists of 14 residues. After removal of 6 bases from V and 4 bases from J, the junction contained 8 bases not matched to a gene. The germline gives CDR1 MNHEY, CDR2 SVGAGI. The CDR3 sequence is CASSPTRGSTEAFF. The CDR3 DNA follows: TGTGCCAGCAGCCCAACCAGGGGGTCCACTGAAGCTTTCTTT.

This clone was seen a handful of times. The V call is TRBV11-2, the J call TRBJ2-7, with TRBD1 identical over 8 bases. With 5 bases clipped from V and 5 bases from J, the junction kept 8 bases outside the gene matches. The CDR3 covers 14 residues. Germline V gene sequence: CDR1 SGHAT, CDR2 FQNNGV. In nucleotides, the CDR3 is TGTGCCAGCAGCCTCAGGACAGGGAATCACGAGCAGTACTTC. Translating gives CASSLRTGNHEQYF.

The V gene is TRBV5-1, the J gene TRBJ2-3, with 12 bases aligning to TRBD2. V shed 0 bases, J shed 6 bases, and the junction held 5 bases outside the gene matches. The V gene's germline CDR1 is SGHRS and CDR2 YFSETQ. CDR3 size: 16 residues. The CDR3 sequence: CASSLGLAGVGDTQYF. CDR3 nucleotides: TGCGCCAGCAGCTTGGGACTAGCGGGAGTTGGGGATACGCAGTATTTT.

This chain links TRBV6-1 with TRBJ1-2, with a possible D match to TRBD1 (6 bases). Trimming took off 11 bases at V and 0 bases at J, with 13 bases between the two ends. The CDR3 contains 13 residues. Germline V gene data show CDR1 as MNHNS and CDR2 as SASEGT. CDR3 in DNA: TGTGCCTCCCGGGACACCGCTAACTATGGCTACACCTTC. Amino acid sequence: CASRDTANYGYTF.

The chain employs TRBV6-5 and TRBJ1-2, with D hard to call. The length of the CDR3 is 15 residues. V lost 0 bases to trimming and J lost 0 bases, with 8 bases between them. Germline CDR1 reads MNHEY; CDR2 reads SVGAGI. The CDR3 loop reads CASSYSKNTNYGYTF. The CDR3 bases are TGTGCCAGCAGTTACTCGAAAAACACTAACTATGGCTACACCTTC.

The CDR3 loop is CASSVDSSGNTIYF. The CDR3 DNA sequence: TGTGCCAGCAGCGTAGATTCGTCTGGAAACACCATATATTTT. The rearrangement links TRBV9 to TRBJ1-3; D ambiguous. Trimming took 0 bases from V and 1 from J, leaving 5 bases between them. The germline gives CDR1 SGDLS, CDR2 YYNGEE. The CDR3 length is 14 residues.

The rearrangement joins TRBV5-1 to TRBJ2-3; D perhaps matches TRBD1 (6 bases). V lost 4 bases to trimming and J lost 0 bases, with 9 bases between them. Germline V gives CDR1 SGHRS, CDR2 YFSETQ. This CDR3 spans 14 amino acids. The CDR3 nucleotides are TGCGCCAGCAGCCCAGGACAGAGCACAGATACGCAGTATTTT. Its translation: CASSPGQSTDTQYF.

The chain is built from TRBV5-4 and TRBJ2-5; 8 bases map to TRBD2. Germline loops: CDR1 SGHNT, CDR2 YYREEE (reference sequence). With 6 bases clipped from V and 6 bases from J, the junction kept 7 bases outside the gene matches. The CDR3 has 13 amino acids. CDR3 protein: CASKIGTRKTQYF. The CDR3 nucleotides are TGTGCCAGCAAGATCGGGACTAGAAAGACCCAGTACTTC.

The rearrangement links TRBV30 to TRBJ2-7; tentatively, D is TRBD2 (6 bases). Germline-derived CDR1 and CDR2 are GTSNPN and SVGIG (reference sequence). The germline V and J ends were trimmed by 1 base and 4 bases, with 11 bases remaining between them. There are 13 residues in the CDR3. CDR3 region: CAWSEGLHYEQYV. CDR3 DNA: TGTGCCTGGAGTGAGGGACTCCATTACGAGCAGTACGTC.

The chain combines TRBV9 with TRBJ2-3, with 9 bases matching TRBD2. With 1 base clipped from V and 5 bases from J, the junction kept 8 bases outside the gene matches. Per germline, CDR1 SGDLS and CDR2 YYNGEE. The CDR3 is made up of 16 amino acids. The CDR3 here is CASSVSAGGVGDTQYF. The CDR3 nucleotides read TGTGCCAGCAGCGTATCGGCGGGAGGGGTGGGAGATACGCAGTATTTT.

In nucleotides, the CDR3 is TGTGCCAGCAGCTTAGGCGAAAAGCAGTTCTTC. It encodes CASSLGEKQFF. V gene TRBV7-6 combines with J gene TRBJ2-1; no clear D gene. Trimming shortened V by 1 base and J by 11 bases, and 6 bases separated the two germline ends. Germline CDR1 and CDR2: SGHVS and FNYEAQ. CDR3 length: 11 residues.

This clone occurred once. V usage is TRBV6-5 and J usage is TRBJ2-5; 11 nucleotides agree with TRBD2. Germline V gene sequence: CDR1 MNHEY, CDR2 SVGAGI. The V gene end was trimmed by 6 bases and the J gene end by 5 bases; junction bases not matched to a gene: 5. This CDR3 spans 14 amino acids. The DNA for the CDR3 is TGTGCCAGCAGCCCTACTAGCGGGGGTGAGACCCAGTACTTC. This gives the protein CASSPTSGGETQYF.

The CDR3 protein is CASSELEGLNTGELFF. CDR3 DNA sequence: TGTGCCAGCAGTGAACTTGAGGGACTGAACACCGGGGAGCTGTTTTTT. This chain links TRBV2 with TRBJ2-2, with D possibly matching TRBD2 (6 bases). Germline loops: CDR1 SNHLY, CDR2 FYNNEI. The CDR3 covers 16 residues. Trimming stripped 2 bases from V and 1 base from J, with 11 bases between.

This clone was picked up one time. J is TRBJ2-5 and V is TRBV5-1, with D possibly matching TRBD2 (5 bases). Trimming removed 4 bases at V and 1 base at J, with 17 bases between. The CDR3 length is 16 residues. Germline CDR1 reads SGHRS; CDR2 reads YFSETQ. The CDR3 region has the DNA TGCGCCAGCAGCCAGGTTTGGAGGTGGAGCCAAGAGACCCAGTACTTC. Translated: CASSQVWRWSQETQYF.